This TCR beta chain stems from a study of blood T cell repertoires in COVID-19. This CDR3 has 13 residues. Trimming cost V 7 bases and J 8 bases; bases outside gene matches: 10. Looked up from germline, CDR1 is MNHEY and CDR2 is SVGAGI. In the study's own analysis: Researchers report that nucleated cell counts were estimated from reference gene primer amplification. Sequenced by immunoSEQ multiplex PCR; TCRdb stores in-frame clones only, minus some. V and J calls and clone size are given by that table; D and trimming were obtained from the DNA. The sample comprises around 140,000 clones, about 90% of which are singletons, and 1.7% rests with the top ten.

The receptor was isolated from a woman in her fifties or sixties with acute or convalescent COVID-19. The chain carries TRBV6-5 and TRBJ1-2, with 7 nucleotides matching TRBD1. The sequenced sample was peripheral blood. In nucleotides, the CDR3 is TGTGCCAGCACCCGGATTACAGGGGAAGGCTACACCTTC. It translates to CASTRITGEGYTF.